This passage covers 30 T cell receptor beta chains from one sample sequenced in a study of human T cells and chemical hapten exposure (dated by TCRdb to about 2021). The sample's time point label is to be understood as: patch test 1, 2 weeks after DPC sensitization. This specimen's treatment or condition label, interpreted: therapeutic diphenylcyclopropenone sensitization with weekly scalp DPC. Libraries were constructed by RACE. The sample was run on a NextSeq 500. The public sequencing data were trimmed at Q25 with fastp and processed into clonotypes with MiXCR by TCRdb, which kept only in-frame beta chains. Each record represents a unique CDR3 protein, reported with the most common genes and DNA among its rows. In all, the sample holds under 200,000 distinct CDR3 sequences, and roughly 15% of those were seen once. The ten largest make up about 1.7% of the sample. The starting material was whole blood, obtained in connection with sensitization to the hapten diphenylcyclopropenone (DPC). All receptors derive from a woman aged 30 to 39 with alopecia areata. Some clones in this sample may be carry-over from other donors' samples.

The chain employs TRBV12-3 or TRBV12-4 and TRBJ2-1; 11 positions match TRBD1. This CDR3 has 13 residues. V lost 7 bases, J lost 11 bases, and 7 bases stayed unmatched. CDR3 nucleotides: TGTGCCAGCACCCCGTTGGACAGGGGGCAGCAGTTCTTC. It codes for CASTPLDRGQQFF.

This clonotype has just a few counts. The gene calls are TRBV3-1 and TRBJ2-7, with 10 nucleotides matching TRBD2. The CDR3 has 15 amino acids. Germline V gene data show CDR1 as LGHDT and CDR2 as YNNKEL (reference sequence). The junction had 3 bases not matched to a gene; V was cut back by 0 bases and J by 4 bases. DNA of the CDR3: TGTGCCAGCAGCCAAGACGATAGCGGGGGGTACGAGCAGTACTTC. Its translation is CASSQDDSGGYEQYF.

This clonotype was recorded a few times. V and J are TRBV20-1 and TRBJ1-2; 8 bases align to TRBD1. Looked up from germline, CDR1 is DFQATT and CDR2 is SNEGSKA (reference sequence). This CDR3 is built from 15 residues. V shed 1 base, J shed 4 bases, and the junction held 8 bases outside the gene matches. CDR3 DNA: TGCAGTGCTAGAGTACGGGGACAGGACTTCTATGGCTACACCTTC. Translating it yields CSARVRGQDFYGYTF.

The genes are TRBV6-6 and TRBJ2-7; possibly TRBD1 or TRBD2 for D (5 bases each). CDR3 size: 14 residues. Trimming took off 2 bases at V and 2 bases at J, with 10 bases between the two ends. From germline, CDR1 is MNHNY and CDR2 SVGAGI (reference sequence). The CDR3 region has the DNA TGTGCCAGCAGTTACGGGGGTCAGCCCTACGAGCAGTACTTC. As protein: CASSYGGQPYEQYF.

The chain links TRBV5-4 to TRBJ1-6; 7 bases align to TRBD1. This CDR3 spans 17 amino acids. Germline assignment: CDR1 SGHNT and CDR2 YYREEE (reference sequence). The V gene end was trimmed by 4 bases and the J gene end by 9 bases; junction bases not matched to a gene: 16. The CDR3 protein is CASSPPPRQGVISPLHF. For the CDR3, the DNA is TGTGCCAGCAGCCCACCCCCCAGACAGGGTGTAATTTCACCCCTCCACTTT.

The table lists this clonotype with a few counts. The chain combines TRBV28 with TRBJ2-7, with 7 positions matching TRBD2. Per the germline V gene, CDR1 is MDHEN and CDR2 is SYDVKM. The J segment lost 4 bases and the V segment lost 6 bases, leaving 9 bases of the junction unmatched. CDR3 length equals 14 residues. The CDR3 DNA is TGTGCCAGCAGGCCCGCGGGGGTTGGGTACGAGCAGTACTTC. Its protein is CASRPAGVGYEQYF.

This clonotype was observed a few times. The J gene is TRBJ2-1, the V gene TRBV30; 9 bases fit TRBD1. With 6 bases clipped from V and 0 bases from J, the junction kept 6 bases outside the gene matches. This CDR3 region has 15 residues. From germline, CDR1 is GTSNPN and CDR2 SVGIG (reference sequence). The CDR3, as DNA: TGTGCCTGCCCGACAGGGGGAGGCTCCTACAATGAGCAGTTCTTC. Encoded protein: CACPTGGGSYNEQFF. Full variable domain (rest looked up from reference TRBV30 and TRBJ2-1): SQTIHQWPATLVQPVGSPLSLECTVEGTSNPNLYWYRQAAGRGLQLLFYSVGIGQISSEVPQNLSASRPQDRQFILSSKKLLLSDSGFYLCACPTGGGSYNEQFFGPGTRLTVL.

V and J are TRBV7-8 and TRBJ2-2; no definite D call. V was pared by 4 bases and J by 3 bases, with 12 bases between. The CDR3 totals 15 residues. Germline V gene lookup returns CDR1 SGHVS and CDR2 FQNEAQ. The CDR3 sequence is CASSSRATYTGELFF. DNA for the CDR3: TGTGCCAGCAGCTCCCGGGCTACTTACACCGGGGAGCTGTTTTTT.

This clonotype showed up just a few times. The V gene is TRBV29-1, the J gene TRBJ2-1; D may be TRBD2 (5 bases). This CDR3 is built from 15 residues. The germline V and J ends were trimmed by 5 bases and 1 base, with 15 bases remaining between them. Germline CDR1 reads SQVTM; CDR2 reads ANQGSEA. CDR3 in DNA: TGCAGCGTTAAAAACAGCGGATTATCCTACAATGAGCAGTTCTTC. It encodes CSVKNSGLSYNEQFF.

This clonotype showed up many times. Here the CDR3 DNA reads TGCGCCAGCAGGGCACAGGGGAGGAACACTGAAGCTTTCTTT. Translation: CASRAQGRNTEAFF. This rearrangement joins TRBV10-2 to TRBJ1-1, with 7 bases matching TRBD1. Unmatched junction bases numbered 5, after V lost 6 bases and J lost 1 base. The germline CDR1 and CDR2 sequences are WSHSY and SAAADI. The CDR3 consists of 14 residues.

This clonotype was found many times. The chain couples TRBV12-3 or TRBV12-4 to TRBJ2-1, with 8 bases lining up with TRBD1. With 3 bases clipped from V and 8 bases from J, the junction kept 3 bases outside the gene matches. The CDR3 has 13 amino acids. The CDR3 DNA follows: TGTGCCAGCAGTTTTGCAGGGGGCTATGAGCAGTTCTTC. This translates into CASSFAGGYEQFF.

The chain couples TRBV5-1 to TRBJ1-2; D perhaps matches TRBD1 (6 bases). The CDR3 has 14 residues. Germline CDR1 SGHRS, CDR2 YFSETQ. Trimming took off 2 bases at V and 3 bases at J, with 11 bases between the two ends. The CDR3 sequence: CASSLQGRDYGYTF. DNA for the CDR3: TGCGCCAGCAGCTTACAGGGAAGAGACTATGGCTACACCTTC.

This clonotype was seen a handful of times. This chain joins TRBV19 and TRBJ1-5; D not certain. V lost 3 bases and J lost 4, with 16 bases in between. The CDR3 runs 16 residues. CDR1 LNHDA and CDR2 SQIVND come from the germline V gene (reference sequence). The CDR3 DNA sequence: TGTGCCAGTAGTATTTTCGGGGTTTTGGGGAATCAGCCCCAGCATTTT. Its translation: CASSIFGVLGNQPQHF. Full variable domain (rest looked up from reference TRBV19 and TRBJ1-5): DGGITQSPKYLFRKEGQNVTLSCEQNLNHDAMYWYRQDPGQGLRLIYYSQIVNDFQKGDIAEGYSVSREKKESFPLTVTSAQKNPTAFYLCASSIFGVLGNQPQHFGDGTRLSIL.

The chain employs TRBV9 and TRBJ1-6; D might be TRBD1 (6 bases). Germline CDR1 reads SGDLS; CDR2 reads YYNGEE. The germline V and J ends were trimmed by 0 bases and 9 bases, with 10 bases remaining between them. This CDR3 has 14 amino acids. CDR3 amino acids: CASSVDTGSSPLHF. The CDR3 region has the DNA TGTGCCAGCAGCGTAGATACAGGGAGTTCACCCCTCCACTTT.

The chain is built from TRBV5-1 and TRBJ1-6; tentative D call: TRBD1 (6 bases). The CDR3 is made up of 15 amino acids. Germline CDR1 is SGHRS and CDR2 is YFSETQ. Trimming left V 3 bases short and J 6 bases short, with 13 bases between. CDR3 region: CASSWGTTGNSPLHF. CDR3 bases: TGCGCCAGCAGCTGGGGGACAACGGGTAATTCACCCCTCCACTTT.

In its sample, this clonotype was seen a few times. V usage is TRBV20-1 and J usage is TRBJ2-1, with D possibly called TRBD1 or TRBD2 (5 bases each). The V end was cut by 0 bases, the J end by 3 bases, with 12 bases between. Germline V gene data show CDR1 as DFQATT and CDR2 as SNEGSKA (reference sequence). The CDR3 contains 15 residues. The CDR3 sequence is CSAREWDHNYNEQFF. CDR3 sequence (DNA): TGCAGTGCTAGAGAGTGGGACCATAACTACAATGAGCAGTTCTTC.

V and J are TRBV20-1 and TRBJ2-7; no definite D call. The CDR3 contains 15 residues. With 6 bases removed from V and 5 bases from J, the gap between germline ends came to 23 bases. Per the germline V gene, CDR1 is DFQATT and CDR2 is SNEGSKA (reference sequence). CDR3 loop: CSAVTLSGALHEQYF. CDR3 DNA sequence: TGCAGTGCCGTCACGTTATCGGGTGCGCTCCACGAGCAGTACTTC.

In its sample, this clonotype was seen many times. V is TRBV20-1 and J is TRBJ1-5; 11 bases map to TRBD1. Trimming cost V 6 bases and J 4 bases; bases outside gene matches: 5. Germline assignment: CDR1 DFQATT and CDR2 SNEGSKA (reference sequence). The CDR3 totals 14 residues. The CDR3 protein is CSARGTGGNQPQHF. The CDR3 DNA reads as TGCAGTGCCCGAGGGACAGGGGGAAATCAGCCCCAGCATTTT.

V is TRBV29-1 and J is TRBJ2-4; D remains unclear. V dropped 7 bases and J dropped 0 bases, with 10 bases sitting between them. The CDR3 length is 13 residues. Germline assignment: CDR1 SQVTM and CDR2 ANQGSEA. For the CDR3, the DNA is TGCAGCGCGATTCAGTTAGCCAAAAACATTCAGTACTTC. Encoded protein: CSAIQLAKNIQYF.

This chain uses TRBV3-1 with TRBJ1-5; 8 bases line up with TRBD1. The CDR3 is 16 amino acids. The V gene's germline CDR1 is LGHDT and CDR2 YNNKEL (reference sequence). V gave up 1 base and J gave up 4 bases; unmatched junction bases: 6. The CDR3 DNA sequence: TGTGCCAGCAGCCAAGCAGGGGGCGTCGGGAATCAGCCCCAGCATTTT. Translated, it gives CASSQAGGVGNQPQHF.

This clonotype appeared a few times. The gene calls are TRBV6-2 or TRBV6-3 and TRBJ2-7; 8 bases agree with TRBD2. From germline, CDR1 is MNHEY and CDR2 SVGEGT. The V segment lost 2 bases and the J segment 3 bases; nucleotides outside the gene matches: 3. This CDR3 is built from 14 residues. The CDR3 protein is CASSYGLAYYEQYF. The CDR3 DNA reads TGTGCCAGCAGTTACGGACTAGCCTACTACGAGCAGTACTTC.

This clonotype has a count of ten or more. The genes are TRBV5-5 and TRBJ1-1; no clear D gene. V lost 4 bases, J lost 0 bases, and 13 bases lay in between. Germline assignment: CDR1 SGHKS and CDR2 YYEKEE (reference sequence). This CDR3 is built from 15 residues. The CDR3 sequence is CASSTMDGMNTEAFF. CDR3 bases: TGTGCCAGCAGCACGATGGACGGCATGAACACTGAAGCTTTCTTT.

The V and J genes are TRBV19 and TRBJ1-2, with D tentatively TRBD1 (5 bases). The CDR3 loop spans 14 amino acids. Germline loops: CDR1 LNHDA, CDR2 SQIVND (reference sequence). Trimming pared 4 bases from V and 4 bases from J, leaving 13 bases between. This CDR3 reads CASSNPGGIYGYTF. The CDR3 DNA sequence: TGTGCCAGTAGTAATCCCGGGGGGATCTATGGCTACACCTTC.

This clonotype was seen more than once but under ten times. An end of the junction does not agree with germline; a read error may underlie this. The chain couples TRBV12-3 or TRBV12-4 to TRBJ2-1, with D perhaps assigned TRBD1 or TRBD2 (5 bases each). The CDR3 sequence is 12 residues long. CDR3 sequence (DNA): TGTGCCAGCAGTTTAAATCGAGGGGATAGGGTCTTC. The encoded protein is CASSLNRGDRVF.

This clonotype turned up a few times. The V gene is TRBV6-6, the J gene TRBJ1-3, with 9 bases aligning to TRBD1. Germline assignment: CDR1 MNHNY and CDR2 SVGAGI (reference sequence). This CDR3 is built from 14 residues. The V segment lost 7 bases and the J segment 2 bases; nucleotides outside the gene matches: 3. CDR3 DNA: TGTGCCAGCAAGACAGGGGGTGCTGGAAACACCATATATTTT. Translation gives CASKTGGAGNTIYF.

J is TRBJ1-2 and V is TRBV5-1; D gene ambiguous. Per germline, CDR1 SGHRS and CDR2 YFSETQ. Trimming shortened V by 0 bases and J by 7 bases, and 13 bases separated the two germline ends. The CDR3 totals 14 residues. This CDR3 reads CASSLALGSPGYTF. The CDR3 bases are TGCGCCAGCAGCTTGGCCTTGGGGTCTCCTGGCTACACCTTC. The full variable domain, rest sourced from reference TRBV5-1 and TRBJ1-2, is KAGVTQTPRYLIKTRGQQVTLSCSPISGHRSVSWYQQTPGQGLQFLFEYFSETQRNKGNFPGRFSGRQFSNSRSEMNVSTLELGDSALYLCASSLALGSPGYTFGSGTRLTVV.

There are many counts of this clonotype. The chain couples TRBV28 to TRBJ2-3; D is uncertain. This CDR3 has 14 amino acids. The V end lost 2 bases, the J end lost 4 bases, and 10 bases lay between the germline ends. From germline, CDR1 is MDHEN and CDR2 SYDVKM. The CDR3 nucleotides read TGTGCCAGCAGTTTAGCTTTGCGAGCAGATACGCAGTATTTT. This encodes CASSLALRADTQYF.

V is TRBV28 and J is TRBJ1-2; no clear D gene. CDR1 MDHEN and CDR2 SYDVKM come from the germline V gene. V gave up 8 bases and J gave up 2 bases, with 9 bases separating them. CDR3 length: 12 amino acids. CDR3 region: CASERRNYGYTF. CDR3 DNA: TGTGCCAGCGAGCGGAGGAACTATGGCTACACCTTC.

V is TRBV5-4 and J is TRBJ2-3, with TRBD2 matching over 9 bases. The CDR3 is made up of 15 amino acids. Germline CDR1 and CDR2: SGHNT and YYREEE (reference sequence). V shed 4 bases, J shed 5 bases, and the junction held 8 bases outside the gene matches. This chain's CDR3 is CASSRARGGKDTQYF. CDR3 sequence (DNA): TGTGCCAGCAGCCGAGCGCGGGGGGGCAAAGATACGCAGTATTTT.

V is TRBV6-5 and J is TRBJ2-7, with TRBD1 identical over 7 bases. V gave up 5 bases and J gave up 3 bases; unmatched junction bases: 7. The CDR3 extends over 14 amino acids. CDR1 is MNHEY and CDR2 is SVGAGI in the germline V gene. This chain's CDR3 is CASSTRTGNYEQYF. CDR3 sequence (DNA): TGTGCCAGCAGTACCCGGACAGGCAACTACGAGCAGTACTTC.